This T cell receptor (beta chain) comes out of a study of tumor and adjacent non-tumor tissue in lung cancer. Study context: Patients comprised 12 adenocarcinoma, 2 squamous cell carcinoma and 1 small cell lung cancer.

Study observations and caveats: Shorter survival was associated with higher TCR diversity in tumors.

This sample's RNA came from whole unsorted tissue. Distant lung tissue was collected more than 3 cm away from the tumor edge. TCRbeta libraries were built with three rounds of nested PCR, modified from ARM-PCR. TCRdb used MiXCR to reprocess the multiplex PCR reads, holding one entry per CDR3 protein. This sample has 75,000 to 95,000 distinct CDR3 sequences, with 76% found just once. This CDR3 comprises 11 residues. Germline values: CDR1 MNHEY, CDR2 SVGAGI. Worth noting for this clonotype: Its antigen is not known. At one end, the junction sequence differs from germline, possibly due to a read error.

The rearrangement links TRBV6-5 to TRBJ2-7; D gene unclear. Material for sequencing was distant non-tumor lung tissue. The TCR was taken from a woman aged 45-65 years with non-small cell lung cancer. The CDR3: CASSTIYEQYF. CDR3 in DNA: TGTGCCAGCAGTACCATTTACGAGCAGTATTTC.